These 32 T cell receptor beta chains were sequenced from one sample in a study of response to subunit inactivated influenza vaccine. TCRdb re-called the RT-PCR reads through MiXCR, storing one row per CDR3 protein. The sample includes approximately 530,000 distinct CDR3 sequences, 6.5% to 8% of them seen just once. The sample in question was PBMCs from blood, obtained around 25 months after vaccination. These receptors were collected from a man between 50 and 70 years old who received an inactivated influenza vaccine.

This clonotype was seen a few times. The chain recombines TRBV12-3 or TRBV12-4 with TRBJ1-5, with D hard to call. The germline V and J ends were trimmed by 6 bases and 7 bases, with 16 bases remaining between them. The CDR3 has 14 amino acids. The CDR3 spells CASSYEGVRQPQHF. In DNA, the CDR3 is TGTGCCAGCAGCTACGAGGGAGTAAGGCAGCCCCAGCATTTT.

This clonotype has only a few counts. The rearrangement uses TRBV7-2 and TRBJ2-1, with 7 bases identical to TRBD1. The CDR3 runs to 14 residues. Germline loops: CDR1 SGHTA, CDR2 FQGNSA. V dropped 5 bases and J dropped 10; count of bases not matched to a gene: 11. CDR3 bases: TGTGCCAGCAGCGCTACGGGACAGCTGGGAGAGCAGTTCTTC. Translated: CASSATGQLGEQFF. The entire variable domain, with the rest obtained from reference TRBV7-2 and TRBJ2-1, is as follows: GAGVSQSPSNKVTEKGKDVELRCDPISGHTALYWYRQSLGQGLEFLIYFQGNSAPDKSGLPSDRFSAERTGGSVSTLTIQRTQQEDSAVYLCASSATGQLGEQFFGPGTRLTVL.

Notes on this clonotype: This sequence may be a read error, since a much larger clone differs from it by one base. The chain joins TRBV20-1 to TRBJ2-1, with 7 bases that match TRBD2. Per the germline V gene, CDR1 is DFQATT and CDR2 is SNEGSKA (reference sequence). The ends lost 6 bases at V and 7 bases at J; junction bases unmatched: 12. The CDR3 length is 14 residues. CDR3 sequence: CSARSGKAWNEQFF. CDR3 nucleotide sequence: TGCAGTGCCCGAAGCGGGAAGGCCTGGAATGAGCAGTTCTTC.

There are many counts of this clonotype. This chain joins TRBV5-1 and TRBJ2-1; 10 nucleotides match TRBD2. V gave up 4 bases and J gave up 3 bases; unmatched junction bases: 4. Germline CDR1 reads SGHRS; CDR2 reads YFSETQ. This CDR3 region has 15 residues. The CDR3 DNA sequence: TGCGCCAGCAGCCGTGGACTAGCGGACTACAATGAGCAGTTCTTC. This codes for CASSRGLADYNEQFF.

This clonotype has just a few counts. This sequence joins TRBV11-2 and TRBJ1-5; TRBD1 might be the D (5 bases). The CDR3 consists of 15 residues. The germline gives CDR1 SGHAT, CDR2 FQNNGV. The ends were cut back, 1 base at V and 6 bases at J, with 13 bases in the middle. The chain's CDR3 is CASSLGGTILQPQHF. The CDR3 nucleotides are TGTGCCAGCAGCTTAGGGGGGACTATTCTTCAGCCCCAGCATTTT.

This clonotype was observed a handful of times. CDR3 sequence: CASSFRLAGATDTQYF. CDR3 in DNA: TGTGCCAGCAGTTTCAGACTAGCGGGAGCGACAGATACGCAGTATTTT. V is TRBV12-3 or TRBV12-4 and J is TRBJ2-3; TRBD2 agrees at 12 bases. Trimming took 3 bases from V and 3 from J; bases not matched to a gene: 4. The CDR3 consists of 16 residues.

This clonotype was observed a handful of times. The chain combines TRBV5-1 with TRBJ2-1; TRBD2 matches at 7 bases. The V gene end was trimmed by 0 bases and the J gene end by 6 bases; junction bases not matched to a gene: 6. The V gene's germline CDR1 is SGHRS and CDR2 YFSETQ. The length of the CDR3 is 15 residues. The DNA for the CDR3 is TGCGCCAGCAGCTTGGAGGGACTACGGATCAATGAGCAGTTCTTC. This encodes CASSLEGLRINEQFF.

The rearrangement links TRBV21-1 to TRBJ1-4; the D call in the table, TRBD1, was not verified against the DNA. TRBV21-1 has pseudogene status. The CDR3 runs 16 residues. For the CDR3, the DNA is TGTGCCAGCAGCATGCTTCGTCCCGCAACTAATGAAAAACTGTTTTTT. Amino acid sequence: CASSMLRPATNEKLFF.

This clonotype was counted between two and nine times. The rearrangement links TRBV7-9 to TRBJ2-1, with D possibly being TRBD2 (7 bases). The CDR3 has 16 residues. The V end lost 5 bases, the J end lost 2 bases, and 16 bases lay between the germline ends. CDR1 and CDR2 from the germline V gene are SEHNR and FQNEAQ (reference sequence). This CDR3 is CASSPGLGGAYNEQFF. CDR3 bases: TGTGCCAGCAGCCCAGGACTAGGGGGGGCCTACAATGAGCAGTTCTTC.

The chain has TRBV4-2 and TRBJ1-5; perhaps TRBD1 as D (5 bases). Germline V CDR1 and CDR2: LGHNA, YNFKEQ. The V and J ends lost 0 bases and 3 bases respectively, with 12 bases between them. This CDR3 has 16 amino acids. The CDR3 DNA reads as TGTGCCAGCAGCCAAGATTTGGGGCCAGTCAATCAGCCCCAGCATTTT. Its translation is CASSQDLGPVNQPQHF.

This clonotype was found many times. The rearrangement joins TRBV6-5 to TRBJ2-1, with 9 nucleotides matching TRBD2. V dropped 0 bases and J dropped 8; count of bases not matched to a gene: 14. Per the germline V gene, CDR1 is MNHEY and CDR2 is SVGAGI. CDR3 length equals 18 residues. CDR3 region: CASSYSRAPGLADHEQFF. CDR3 DNA sequence: TGTGCCAGCAGTTACTCGCGAGCGCCGGGACTAGCTGACCATGAGCAGTTCTTC.

As for this clonotype: The junction differs from germline at one of its ends, possibly a read error. This chain connects TRBV12-3 or TRBV12-4 to TRBJ1-5; D is uncertain. This CDR3 spans 13 amino acids. Here the CDR3 reads CASSLASNQPHHF. The CDR3 region has the DNA TGTGCCAGCAGTTTAGCTAGCAATCAGCCCCATCATTTT.

This clonotype appeared many times. The chain joins TRBV7-9 to TRBJ1-2; the match to TRBD1 covers 11 bases. V shed 4 bases and J 8 bases; nucleotides not matched to a gene: 6. CDR1 is SEHNR, CDR2 FQNEAQ, per germline (reference sequence). The CDR3 has 14 amino acids. CDR3 DNA sequence: TGTGCCAGCAGCTCCGGACAGGGGGCGAGAGGCTACACCTTC. This encodes CASSSGQGARGYTF.

This clonotype came up a few times. The junction departs from germline at one end; a sequencing error may be responsible. The rearrangement joins TRBV20-1 to TRBJ2-5; 10 nucleotides agree with TRBD2. Germline assignment: CDR1 DFQATT and CDR2 SNEGSKA (reference sequence). CDR3 size: 17 residues. The CDR3: CRASGSGGTWGQETQYF. The CDR3 coding sequence is TGCAGGGCTAGTGGTAGCGGGGGGACTTGGGGCCAAGAGACCCAGTACTTC.

In its sample, this clonotype was seen a few times. This chain uses TRBV20-1 with TRBJ2-1; D is perhaps TRBD2 (5 bases). The V end lost 6 bases, the J end lost 0 bases, and 15 bases lay between the germline ends. Germline V gives CDR1 DFQATT, CDR2 SNEGSKA (reference sequence). This CDR3 contains 15 residues. The CDR3 nucleotides are TGCAGTGCCCCGCCAGCGGAGAGCTCCTACAATGAGCAGTTCTTC. Encoded protein: CSAPPAESSYNEQFF.

The chain recombines TRBV24-1 with TRBJ2-5; D is possibly TRBD1 (5 bases). Per the germline V gene, CDR1 is KGHDR and CDR2 is SFDVKD. The CDR3 covers 18 residues. Trimming shortened V by 4 bases and J by 0 bases, and 20 bases separated the two germline ends. In DNA form, the CDR3 reads TGTGCCACCAGTGACTTTTCACTGGCGACAGCATACCAAGAGACCCAGTACTTC. Translation: CATSDFSLATAYQETQYF.

The rearrangement links TRBV19 to TRBJ2-1, with 9 bases identical to TRBD2. The CDR3 has 16 amino acids. The V gene end was trimmed by 8 bases and the J gene end by 4 bases; junction bases not matched to a gene: 12. Germline lookup yields CDR1 LNHDA and CDR2 SQIVND (reference sequence). The CDR3 nucleotides read TGTGCCAGTTTGCCTAGCGGGATACAACGTTACAATGAGCAGTTCTTC. This translates into CASLPSGIQRYNEQFF.

This clonotype was seen only a few times. The gene calls are TRBV18 and TRBJ2-7, with 7 bases matching TRBD2. V lost 5 bases and J lost 6; bases outside the gene matches: 10. Germline CDR1 reads KGHSH; CDR2 reads LQKENI. This CDR3 has 14 residues. The CDR3 protein is CASSSFAGEAEQYF. CDR3 DNA sequence: TGTGCCAGCTCATCTTTTGCGGGAGAGGCCGAGCAGTACTTC.

This chain connects TRBV20-1 to TRBJ2-3; no firm D call. This CDR3 region has 15 residues. V lost 3 bases, J lost 0 bases, and 13 bases lay in between. The germline CDR1 and CDR2 sequences are DFQATT and SNEGSKA (reference sequence). The CDR3 sequence: CSASLAGYSTDTQYF. In DNA, the CDR3 is TGCAGTGCTAGTTTGGCTGGCTATAGCACAGATACGCAGTATTTT.

This clonotype was detected many times. The V and J genes are TRBV12-3 or TRBV12-4 and TRBJ2-3; 9 nucleotides agree with TRBD2. This CDR3 is built from 15 residues. J lost 5 bases, V lost 5 bases, and 8 bases had no gene match. The CDR3 bases are TGTGCCAGCAGTCCCCAGCGGGGGGCTAAAGATACGCAGTATTTT. It encodes CASSPQRGAKDTQYF.

This clonotype was recorded many times. The chain joins TRBV27 to TRBJ1-5; 9 nucleotides align to TRBD1. The trim removed 2 bases at V and 7 bases at J, leaving 15 bases unmatched. CDR1 MNHEY and CDR2 SMNVEV come from the germline V gene (reference sequence). The CDR3 spans 18 residues. The CDR3 region has the DNA TGTGCCAGCAGTTTAAAACCACCGGGGACAGGGTCTGGGCAGCCCCAGCATTTT. This sequence encodes CASSLKPPGTGSGQPQHF.

This clonotype has only a few counts. The chain joins TRBV19 to TRBJ1-1; 10 bases are shared with TRBD1. This CDR3 comprises 13 residues. The trim removed 9 bases at V and 1 base at J, leaving 2 bases unmatched. The V gene's germline CDR1 is LNHDA and CDR2 SQIVND (reference sequence). The CDR3 coding sequence is TGTGCCAGCGGGGACAGGGGGAACACTGAAGCTTTCTTT. As protein: CASGDRGNTEAFF. The whole variable domain, filled in from reference TRBV19 and TRBJ1-1, reads DGGITQSPKYLFRKEGQNVTLSCEQNLNHDAMYWYRQDPGQGLRLIYYSQIVNDFQKGDIAEGYSVSREKKESFPLTVTSAQKNPTAFYLCASGDRGNTEAFFGQGTRLTVV.

This clonotype was picked up a small number of times. The chain couples TRBV6-1 to TRBJ2-7; no clear D. V lost 8 bases, J lost 0 bases, and 14 bases lay in between. This CDR3 is built from 14 residues. The germline gives CDR1 MNHNS, CDR2 SASEGT. In DNA form, the CDR3 reads TGTGCCAGCTCGGAGTATTCAGTCTCCTACGAGCAGTACTTC. This codes for CASSEYSVSYEQYF.

The CDR3 DNA reads as TGTGCCAGCTCACCACAGACCGGGACGGCTAGCTCTGGAAACACCATATATTTT. Translated, it gives CASSPQTGTASSGNTIYF. The chain joins TRBV18 to TRBJ1-3; tentatively, D is TRBD1 (5 bases). There are 18 residues in the CDR3. The germline V gene encodes CDR1 KGHSH and CDR2 LQKENI. The V gene lost 1 base and the J gene lost 0 bases, with 16 bases spanning the gap.

This clonotype was seen repeatedly, ten times or more. V and J are TRBV12-3 or TRBV12-4 and TRBJ1-2; possible D gene TRBD1, 6 bases. V shed 5 bases and J shed 7 bases, with 17 bases lying between them. CDR3 length: 14 amino acids. The CDR3 region is CASSLQTGPTGYTF. The DNA for the CDR3 is TGTGCCAGCAGTCTACAGACAGGTCCCACTGGCTACACCTTC.

This clonotype was found many times. The chain couples TRBV5-5 to TRBJ1-3; TRBD1 matches 9 bases. After removal of 7 bases from V and 4 bases from J, the junction contained 6 bases not matched to a gene. CDR3 length: 14 amino acids. Germline CDR1 SGHKS, CDR2 YYEKEE (reference sequence). The CDR3 protein is CASWTGDKGNTIYF. In DNA, the CDR3 is TGTGCCAGCTGGACAGGGGATAAAGGAAACACCATATATTTT. Full variable domain (missing parts from reference TRBV5-5 and TRBJ1-3): DAGVTQSPTHLIKTRGQQVTLRCSPISGHKSVSWYQQVLGQGPQFIFQYYEKEERGRGNFPDRFSARQFPNYSSELNVNALLLGDSALYLCASWTGDKGNTIYFGEGSWLTVV.

This clonotype was observed at least ten times. This sequence joins TRBV6-1 and TRBJ2-7; the D gene is possibly TRBD1 (6 bases). Germline loops: CDR1 MNHNS, CDR2 SASEGT. The CDR3 runs 13 residues. V was clipped by 3 bases and J by 2 bases, with 8 bases between them. CDR3 coding DNA: TGTGCCAGCAGTGAGGGGGCAACCTACGAGCAGTACTTC. Encoded protein: CASSEGATYEQYF.

This clonotype was recorded many times. V usage is TRBV18 and J usage is TRBJ1-2; unclear D gene. Germline V lookup: CDR1 KGHSH, CDR2 LQKENI. V was shortened by 3 bases and J by 0 bases, with 8 bases between the two germline ends. This CDR3 has 14 amino acids. The CDR3 nucleotides read TGTGCCAGCTCACCCGCCAATCCTAACTATGGCTACACCTTC. Translated, it gives CASSPANPNYGYTF.

The table lists this clonotype with a few counts. The gene calls are TRBV29-1 and TRBJ2-3, with 10 bases identical to TRBD2. The germline CDR1 and CDR2 sequences are SQVTM and ANQGSEA. Losses at the gene ends were 3 bases for V and 1 base for J; bases not matched to a gene: 1. This CDR3 is built from 14 residues. CDR3 nucleotide sequence: TGCAGCGTTGATCTAGCGGGGGGCACAGATACGCAGTATTTT. It specifies CSVDLAGGTDTQYF.

This clonotype was recorded at least ten times. V is TRBV4-1 and J is TRBJ1-4, with 7 positions matching TRBD1. Per germline, CDR1 MGHRA and CDR2 YSYEKL. The CDR3 contains 16 residues. The V segment lost 1 base and the J segment 3 bases; nucleotides outside the gene matches: 5. The CDR3 nucleotides are TGCGCCAGCAGCCAAGCTATCGGGACAGCTAATGAAAAACTGTTTTTT. Translation gives CASSQAIGTANEKLFF.

This clonotype was found a few times. The J gene is TRBJ2-7, the V gene TRBV7-6, with D possibly matching TRBD2 (6 bases). V lost 1 base and J 3 bases, leaving 10 bases between the germline ends. Germline CDR1 SGHVS, CDR2 FNYEAQ. The length of the CDR3 is 14 residues. As DNA, the CDR3 is TGTGCCAGCAGCTTAGATGGAGGGGACTACGAGCAGTACTTC. As protein: CASSLDGGDYEQYF.

This clonotype was detected only a few times. This sequence joins TRBV5-4 and TRBJ2-7; the D gene is possibly TRBD1 (6 bases). This CDR3 is 16 amino acids long. With 4 bases removed from V and 3 bases from J, the gap between germline ends came to 20 bases. In germline, CDR1 is SGHNT, CDR2 YYREEE (reference sequence). This CDR3 is CASSRQDRPTLYEQYF. The CDR3 nucleotides read TGTGCCAGCAGCCGCCAGGACAGACCGACCCTCTACGAGCAGTACTTC.